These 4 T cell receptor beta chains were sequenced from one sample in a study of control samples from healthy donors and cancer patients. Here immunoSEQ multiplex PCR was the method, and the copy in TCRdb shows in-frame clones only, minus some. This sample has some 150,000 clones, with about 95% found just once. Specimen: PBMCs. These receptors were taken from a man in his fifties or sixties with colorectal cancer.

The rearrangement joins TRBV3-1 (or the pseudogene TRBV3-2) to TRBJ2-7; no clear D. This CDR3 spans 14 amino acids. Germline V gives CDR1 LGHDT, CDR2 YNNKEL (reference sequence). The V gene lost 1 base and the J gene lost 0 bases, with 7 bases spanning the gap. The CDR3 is CASSQAVVSYEQYF. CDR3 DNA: TGTGCCAGCAGCCAAGCGGTAGTCTCCTACGAGCAGTACTTC.

The CDR3: CASSLAATTNEKLFF. The CDR3 nucleotides read TGTGCCAGCAGCTTGGCAGCAACAACTAATGAAAAACTGTTTTTT. The chain has TRBV5-5 and TRBJ1-4, with unresolved D. The germline gives CDR1 SGHKS, CDR2 YYEKEE (reference sequence). The CDR3 has 15 residues. Trimming shortened V by 0 bases and J by 0 bases, and 6 bases separated the two germline ends.

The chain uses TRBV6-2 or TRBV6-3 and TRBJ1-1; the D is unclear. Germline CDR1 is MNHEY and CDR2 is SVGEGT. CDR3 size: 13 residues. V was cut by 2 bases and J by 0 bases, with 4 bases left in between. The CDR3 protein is CASSYLLNTEAFF. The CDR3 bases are TGTGCCAGCAGTTACCTTCTGAACACTGAAGCTTTCTTT.

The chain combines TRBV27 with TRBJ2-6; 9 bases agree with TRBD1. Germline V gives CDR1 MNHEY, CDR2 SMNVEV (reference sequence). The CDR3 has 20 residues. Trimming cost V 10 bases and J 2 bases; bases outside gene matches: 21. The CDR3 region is CAIYFRGTGKKDTGANVLTF. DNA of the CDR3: TGTGCCATCTATTTTAGGGGGACAGGGAAGAAAGATACTGGGGCCAACGTCCTGACTTTC.